The rows below give T cell receptor beta chains drawn from one sample of a study of blood T cells in healthy people across ages. TCRdb analysed the 5' RACE reads with MiXCR anew, one entry per CDR3 protein. The sample lists some 790,000 distinct CDR3 sequences; around 30% were seen once. The source material was blood. These receptors all stem from a woman older than 75 in good health. Each CDR3 is given with its conserved first and last residue. A D gene is named only where the DNA matches it firmly. The size of a clone is reported for some rows only, either as once, few or many, or as a class for expanded clones.

DNA | CDR3 | V | size | D | J
TGTGCCAACAGCTCCATCCGACTCGGGCAGCCCAGCTCCTACGAGCAGTACTTC | CANSSIRLGQPSSYEQYF | TRBV5-4 | NA | NA | TRBJ2-7
TGTGCCAGCAGTGAATTACCGGGTGATGGACCCCTCCACTTT | CASSELPGDGPLHF | TRBV2 | NA | NA | TRBJ1-6
TGTGCCAGCAGTTACTCGTTGGGGACTGAAGCTTTCTTT | CASSYSLGTEAFF | TRBV6-6 | many | NA | TRBJ1-1
TGCGCCAGCAGCCAAGATTTTTTACAGGGGGGGTTCTATGGCTACACCTTC | CASSQDFLQGGFYGYTF | TRBV4-3 | many | TRBD1 | TRBJ1-2
TGTGCCAGCAGGAAAGAGACAGGGCGAGAGACCCAGTACTTC | CASRKETGRETQYF | TRBV11-2 | few | TRBD1 | TRBJ2-5
TGTGCCAGCAGCGCCCGGAACTATGGCTACACCTTC | CASSARNYGYTF | TRBV7-2 | many | NA | TRBJ1-2
TGTGCCAGCAGGAAGGGCCTCAATTCAGATACGCAGTATTTT | CASRKGLNSDTQYF | TRBV6-1 | few | NA | TRBJ2-3
TGTGCCAGCAGCCCCAGCGGCCAGTCGAAGCAGTACTTC | CASSPSGQSKQYF | TRBV7-9 | many | NA | TRBJ2-7
TGTGCCAGTAGTGTTCTTCCAGGGGGCTCCTACAATGAGCAGTTCTTC | CASSVLPGGSYNEQFF | TRBV19 | NA | TRBD1 | TRBJ2-1
TGTGCCAGCAGTCAAGTAGCGGGAGGGCCATACAATGAGCAGTTCTTC | CASSQVAGGPYNEQFF | TRBV27 | NA | TRBD2 | TRBJ2-1
TGCGCCAGCAGCTTGGGACACCAGGGAGTCTCTGGGGCCAACGTCCTGACTTTC | CASSLGHQGVSGANVLTF | TRBV5-1 | few | NA | TRBJ2-6
TGTGCCAGCAGTCCAAATGGGGCAGGGGGCTATCAGCCCCAGCATTTT | CASSPNGAGGYQPQHF | TRBV6-5 | NA | TRBD1 | TRBJ1-5